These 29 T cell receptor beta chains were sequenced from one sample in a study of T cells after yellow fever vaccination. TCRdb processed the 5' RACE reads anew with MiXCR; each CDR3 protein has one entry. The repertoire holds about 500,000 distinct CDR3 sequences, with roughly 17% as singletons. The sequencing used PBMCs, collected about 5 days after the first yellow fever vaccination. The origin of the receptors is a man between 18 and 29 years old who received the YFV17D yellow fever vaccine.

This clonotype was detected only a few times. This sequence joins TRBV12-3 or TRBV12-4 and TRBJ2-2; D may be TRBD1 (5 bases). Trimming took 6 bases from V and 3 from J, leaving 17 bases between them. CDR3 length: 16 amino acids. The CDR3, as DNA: TGTGCCAGCAGATTCTCCGCCAGGGAAGACACCGGGGAGCTGTTTTTT. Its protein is CASRFSAREDTGELFF.

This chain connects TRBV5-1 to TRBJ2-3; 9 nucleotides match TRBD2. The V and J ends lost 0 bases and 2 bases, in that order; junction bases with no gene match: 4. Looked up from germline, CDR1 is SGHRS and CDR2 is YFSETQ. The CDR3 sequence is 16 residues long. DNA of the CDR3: TGCGCCAGCAGCTTGGGTGCGGGGGGGGACACAGATACGCAGTATTTT. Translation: CASSLGAGGDTDTQYF.

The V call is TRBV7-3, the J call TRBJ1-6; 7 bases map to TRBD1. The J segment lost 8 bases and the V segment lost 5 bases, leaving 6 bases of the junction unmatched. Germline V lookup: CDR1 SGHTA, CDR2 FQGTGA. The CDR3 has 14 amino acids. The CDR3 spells CASSKDRNYSPLHF. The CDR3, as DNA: TGTGCCAGCAGCAAGGACAGGAATTATTCACCCCTCCACTTT.

The CDR3 coding sequence is TGTGCCAGCACCAGGGTGACCGCCTACAATGAGCAGTTCTTC. It specifies CASTRVTAYNEQFF. The rearrangement joins TRBV7-9 to TRBJ2-1; tentatively, D is TRBD1 (5 bases). This CDR3 is built from 14 residues. Germline V gene lookup returns CDR1 SEHNR and CDR2 FQNEAQ (reference sequence). Trimming pared 7 bases from V and 2 bases from J, leaving 12 bases between.

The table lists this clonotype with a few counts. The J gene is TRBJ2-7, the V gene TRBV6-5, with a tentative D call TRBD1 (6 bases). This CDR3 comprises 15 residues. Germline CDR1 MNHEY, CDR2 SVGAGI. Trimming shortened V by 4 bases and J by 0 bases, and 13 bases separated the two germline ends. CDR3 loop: CASSSTGSSSYEQYV. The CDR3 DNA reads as TGTGCCAGCAGTTCGACAGGCTCGAGCTCCTACGAGCAGTACGTC.

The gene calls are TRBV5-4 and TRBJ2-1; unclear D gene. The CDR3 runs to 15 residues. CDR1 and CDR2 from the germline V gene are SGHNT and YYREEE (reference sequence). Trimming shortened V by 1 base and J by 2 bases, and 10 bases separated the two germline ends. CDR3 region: CASSLNPLTYNEQFF. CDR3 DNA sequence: TGTGCCAGCAGCTTGAATCCTCTTACCTACAATGAGCAGTTCTTC.

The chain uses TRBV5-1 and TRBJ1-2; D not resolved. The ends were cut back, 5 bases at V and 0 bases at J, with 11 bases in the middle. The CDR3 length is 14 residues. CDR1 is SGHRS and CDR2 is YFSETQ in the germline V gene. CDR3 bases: TGCGCCAGCAGTCCACGGGCATCTAACTATGGCTACACCTTC. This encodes CASSPRASNYGYTF.

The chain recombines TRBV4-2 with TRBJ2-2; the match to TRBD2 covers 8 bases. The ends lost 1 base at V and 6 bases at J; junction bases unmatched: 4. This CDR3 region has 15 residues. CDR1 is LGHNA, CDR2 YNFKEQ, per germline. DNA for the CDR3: TGTGCCAGCAGCCAAGTTCGCGGGGGGCCCGGGGAGCTGTTTTTT. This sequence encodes CASSQVRGGPGELFF.

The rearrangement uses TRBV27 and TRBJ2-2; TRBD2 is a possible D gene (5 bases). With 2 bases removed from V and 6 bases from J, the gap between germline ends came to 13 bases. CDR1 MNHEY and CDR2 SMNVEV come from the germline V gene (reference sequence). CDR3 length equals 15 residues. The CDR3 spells CASSLLGNPPGELFF. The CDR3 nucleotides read TGTGCCAGCAGTTTACTCGGGAACCCCCCCGGGGAGCTGTTTTTT.

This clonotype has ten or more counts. The CDR3 nucleotides read TGTGCCAGCAGCCCCTTCGGGGTCACTGAAGCTTTCTTT. Protein: CASSPFGVTEAFF. V gene TRBV3-1 combines with J gene TRBJ1-1; D not resolved. V was cut by 4 bases and J by 4 bases, with 10 bases left in between. Germline CDR1 reads LGHDT; CDR2 reads YNNKEL (reference sequence). The CDR3 runs 13 residues.

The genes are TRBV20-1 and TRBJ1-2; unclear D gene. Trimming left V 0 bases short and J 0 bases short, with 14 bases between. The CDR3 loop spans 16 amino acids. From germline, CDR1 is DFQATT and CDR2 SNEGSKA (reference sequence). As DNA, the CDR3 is TGCAGTGCTAGAGATCCGAGGCAGTCGGCTAACTATGGCTACACCTTC. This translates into CSARDPRQSANYGYTF.

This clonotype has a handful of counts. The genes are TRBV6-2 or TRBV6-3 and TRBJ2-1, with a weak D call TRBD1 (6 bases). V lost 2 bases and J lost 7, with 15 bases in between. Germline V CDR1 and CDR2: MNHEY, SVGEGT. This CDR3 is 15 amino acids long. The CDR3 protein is CASSYVSGVGNEQFF. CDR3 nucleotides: TGTGCCAGCAGTTACGTCTCAGGGGTTGGGAATGAGCAGTTCTTC.

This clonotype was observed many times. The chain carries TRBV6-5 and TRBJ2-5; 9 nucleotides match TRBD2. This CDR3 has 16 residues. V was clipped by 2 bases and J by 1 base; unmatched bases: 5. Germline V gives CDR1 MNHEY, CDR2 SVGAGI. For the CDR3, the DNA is TGTGCCAGCAGTTACGGGCGGGGGGGCCTCCAAGAGACCCAGTACTTC. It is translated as CASSYGRGGLQETQYF.

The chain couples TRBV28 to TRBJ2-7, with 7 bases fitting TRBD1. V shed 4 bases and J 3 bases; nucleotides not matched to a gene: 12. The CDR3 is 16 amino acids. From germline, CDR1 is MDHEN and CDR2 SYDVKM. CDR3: CASSSGTGTAYYEQYF. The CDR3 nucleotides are TGTGCCAGCAGTTCAGGGACCGGGACAGCCTACTACGAGCAGTACTTC.

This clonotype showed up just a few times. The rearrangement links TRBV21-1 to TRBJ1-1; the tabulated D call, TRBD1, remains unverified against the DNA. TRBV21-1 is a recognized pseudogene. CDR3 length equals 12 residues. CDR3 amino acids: CASSTGFTEAFF. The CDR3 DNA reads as TGTGCCAGCTCAACAGGGTTCACTGAAGCTTTCTTT.

DNA of the CDR3: TGTGCCAGCACCGATCCCTTACAGGATTTAAGCTCCTACAATGAGCAGTTCTTC. This sequence encodes CASTDPLQDLSSYNEQFF. The V gene is TRBV12-3 or TRBV12-4, the J gene TRBJ2-1; the D gene is possibly TRBD1 (5 bases). V lost 7 bases and J 0 bases, leaving 22 bases between the germline ends. The CDR3 loop spans 18 amino acids.

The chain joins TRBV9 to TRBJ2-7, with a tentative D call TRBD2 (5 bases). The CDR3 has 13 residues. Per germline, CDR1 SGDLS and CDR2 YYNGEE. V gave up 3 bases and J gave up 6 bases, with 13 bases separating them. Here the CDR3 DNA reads TGTGCCAGCAGCGCCCGCGGGTCTTGCGAGCAGTACGTC. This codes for CASSARGSCEQYV.

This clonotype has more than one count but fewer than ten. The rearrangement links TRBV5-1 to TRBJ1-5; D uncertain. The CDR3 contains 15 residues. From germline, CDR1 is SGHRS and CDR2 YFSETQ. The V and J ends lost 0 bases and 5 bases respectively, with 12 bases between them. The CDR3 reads CASSLVGGRDQPQHF. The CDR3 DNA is TGCGCCAGCAGCTTGGTGGGCGGAAGAGATCAGCCCCAGCATTTT.

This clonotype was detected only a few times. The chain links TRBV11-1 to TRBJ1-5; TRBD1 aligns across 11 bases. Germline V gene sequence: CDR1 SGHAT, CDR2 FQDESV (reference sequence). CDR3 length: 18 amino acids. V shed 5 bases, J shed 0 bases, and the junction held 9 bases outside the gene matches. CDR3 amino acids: CASSDRDRGTDSNQPQHF. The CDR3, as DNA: TGTGCCAGCAGCGACCGGGACAGGGGGACGGATAGCAATCAGCCCCAGCATTTT.

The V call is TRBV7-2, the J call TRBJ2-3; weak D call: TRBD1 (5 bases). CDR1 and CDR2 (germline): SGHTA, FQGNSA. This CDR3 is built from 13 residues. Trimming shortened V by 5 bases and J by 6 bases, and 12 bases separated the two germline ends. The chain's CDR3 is CASSPRTLDTQYF. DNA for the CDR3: TGTGCCAGCAGCCCCCGGACATTGGATACGCAGTATTTT.

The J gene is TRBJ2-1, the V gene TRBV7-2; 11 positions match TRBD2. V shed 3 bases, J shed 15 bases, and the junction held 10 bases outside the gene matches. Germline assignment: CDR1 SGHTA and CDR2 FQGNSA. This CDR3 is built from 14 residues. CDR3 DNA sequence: TGTGCCAGCAGCTTGGGACTAGCGGTGGAGATTGGGTTCTTC. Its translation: CASSLGLAVEIGFF.

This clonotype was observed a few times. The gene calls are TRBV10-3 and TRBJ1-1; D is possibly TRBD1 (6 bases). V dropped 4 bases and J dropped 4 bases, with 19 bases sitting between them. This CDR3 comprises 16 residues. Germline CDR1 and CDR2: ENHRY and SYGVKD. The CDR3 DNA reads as TGTGCCATCAGTGGTAGGTTTGGAGGGGGTGGCACTGAAGCTTTCTTT. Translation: CAISGRFGGGGTEAFF.

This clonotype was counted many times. The CDR3 bases are TGTGCCAGCAGCCAAGATCTAGGGGTCCTGACTTTC. Residues: CASSQDLGVLTF. This sequence joins TRBV3-1 and TRBJ2-6, with unresolved D. Germline lookup yields CDR1 LGHDT and CDR2 YNNKEL (reference sequence). CDR3 size: 12 residues. Trimming took 0 bases from V and 13 from J, leaving 7 bases between them.

The CDR3 protein is CASSDHRGNTEAFF. CDR3 DNA sequence: TGTGCCAGCAGTGATCACAGGGGTAACACTGAAGCTTTCTTT. The V call is TRBV25-1, the J call TRBJ1-1, with 7 bases identical to TRBD1. Trimming at V came to 3 bases and at J to 2 bases, leaving 3 bases not matched to a gene. CDR1 is MGHDK, CDR2 SYGVNS, per germline. The CDR3 consists of 14 residues.

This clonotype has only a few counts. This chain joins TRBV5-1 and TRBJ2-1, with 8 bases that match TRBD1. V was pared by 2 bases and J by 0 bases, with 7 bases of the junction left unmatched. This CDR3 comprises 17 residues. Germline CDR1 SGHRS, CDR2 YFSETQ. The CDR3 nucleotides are TGCGCCAGCAGCTTAAGGGATACAGGGGGCTCCTACAATGAGCAGTTCTTC. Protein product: CASSLRDTGGSYNEQFF.

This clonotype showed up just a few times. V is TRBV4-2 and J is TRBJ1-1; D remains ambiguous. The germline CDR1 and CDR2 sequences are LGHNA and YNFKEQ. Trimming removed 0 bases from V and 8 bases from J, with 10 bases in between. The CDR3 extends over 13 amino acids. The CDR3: CASSQDREQEAFF. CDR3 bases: TGTGCCAGCAGCCAAGATAGGGAGCAGGAAGCTTTCTTT.

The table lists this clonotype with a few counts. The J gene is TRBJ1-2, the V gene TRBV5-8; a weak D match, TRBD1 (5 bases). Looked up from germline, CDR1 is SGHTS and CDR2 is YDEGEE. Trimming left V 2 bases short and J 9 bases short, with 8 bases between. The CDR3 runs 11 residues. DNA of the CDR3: TGTGCCAGCAGCTTAGGGGCCCGCTACACCTTC. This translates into CASSLGARYTF.

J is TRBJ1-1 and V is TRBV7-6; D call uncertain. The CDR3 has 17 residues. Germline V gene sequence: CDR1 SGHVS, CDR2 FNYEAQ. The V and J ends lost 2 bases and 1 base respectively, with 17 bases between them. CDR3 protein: CASSLNEPNAENTEAFF. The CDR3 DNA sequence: TGTGCCAGCAGCTTAAATGAACCGAACGCAGAGAACACTGAAGCTTTCTTT.

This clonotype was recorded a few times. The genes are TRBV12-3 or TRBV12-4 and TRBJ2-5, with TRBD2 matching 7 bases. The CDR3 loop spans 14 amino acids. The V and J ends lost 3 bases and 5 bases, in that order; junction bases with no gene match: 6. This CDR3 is CASSLRGGMETQYF. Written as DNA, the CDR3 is TGTGCCAGCAGTTTGCGCGGGGGAATGGAGACCCAGTACTTC.